The subject of this entry is one T cell receptor (beta chain). TCRdb's copy holds only in-frame clones and misses some; the assay was immunoSEQ multiplex PCR. Here the sample spans 9,000 to 13,000 clones, roughly 82% being singletons. Germline V gene lookup returns CDR1 SGHNT and CDR2 YYREEE (reference sequence). The CDR3 extends over 13 amino acids. Trimming cost V 3 bases and J 3 bases; bases outside gene matches: 2. The data belong to a study of PD-1 and CTLA-4 blockade in melanoma. This material consisted of CD8+ T cells from peripheral blood, taken from a patient given anti-PD-1 treatment. V gene TRBV5-4 combines with J gene TRBJ2-7, with 8 positions matching TRBD1. This clonotype was sampled from a human donor with melanoma. DNA of the CDR3: TGTGCCAGCAGCTATGACAGGGGCTACGAGCAGTACTTC. Protein sequence: CASSYDRGYEQYF.